This TCR beta chain was sequenced in a study of graft-versus-host responses after intestinal transplantation. Study in general: Each recipient received anti-thymocyte globulin induction, then tacrolimus and steroids for approximately 3 years.

TCRdb's copy holds only in-frame clones and misses some; the assay was immunoSEQ multiplex PCR. The table has some 110,000 clones, just over 90% seen once. Of note for this clone: Its specificity is not known.

Study conclusions and caveats: Early after transplant, HvG clones declined as circulating GvH clones peaked. Present in recipient marrow, GvH clones included some that appeared first in ileum or blood.

The V end was cut by 2 bases, the J end by 4 bases, with 17 bases between. Germline V gives CDR1 MNHEY, CDR2 SMNVEV (reference sequence). This CDR3 spans 16 amino acids. The input for sequencing was unstimulated CD4+ T cells sorted from spleen or lymph node cells, taken before transplant. The sequence derives from a human donor who was the organ donor for an intestinal transplant. V usage is TRBV27 and J usage is TRBJ1-2, with TRBD1 as a possible D gene (5 bases). CDR3 residues: CASSLTWSGGGYGYTF. DNA for the CDR3: TGTGCCAGCAGTTTAACCTGGTCTGGGGGAGGCTATGGCTACACCTTC.